These 11 T cell receptor beta chains originate from one sample sequenced in a study of blood T cell repertoires in COVID-19. Clones were sequenced by immunoSEQ multiplex PCR, and TCRdb holds only the in-frame ones, with some missing. The data contain roughly 46,000 clones, 88% of them singletons. Sequencing was performed on peripheral blood. These receptors were obtained from a human donor with active COVID-19. The donor label of this sample is uncertain.

With respect to this clone: Other DNA sequences in this sample translate to the same CDR3. The V and J genes are TRBV10-3 and TRBJ1-1, with a possible D match to TRBD1 (5 bases). Trimming removed 3 bases from V and 0 bases from J, with 11 bases in between. Looked up from germline, CDR1 is ENHRY and CDR2 is SYGVKD. The CDR3 runs 15 residues. This CDR3 is CAISDGGTLNTEAFF. In DNA form, the CDR3 reads TGTGCCATCAGTGATGGGGGGACCCTGAACACTGAAGCTTTCTTT.

The chain joins TRBV29-1 to TRBJ2-1; tentative D call: TRBD2 (6 bases). The V gene lost 7 bases and the J gene lost 9 bases, with 22 bases spanning the gap. This CDR3 contains 14 residues. CDR1 and CDR2 from the germline V gene are SQVTM and ANQGSEA. CDR3 in DNA: TGCAGCGCGCAGGGACTTGGAGGCTATATTGAGCAGTTCTTC. Its protein is CSAQGLGGYIEQFF.

The chain combines TRBV2 with TRBJ1-1, with 8 bases aligning to TRBD1. This CDR3 spans 15 amino acids. Per germline, CDR1 SNHLY and CDR2 FYNNEI. J lost 4 bases, V lost 5 bases, and 9 bases had no gene match. CDR3 region: CASSSRTGRVTEAFF. DNA of the CDR3: TGTGCCAGCAGTTCCAGGACAGGGAGGGTCACTGAAGCTTTCTTT.

This clone was counted a few times. This specimen includes other DNA sequences encoding the same CDR3. J is TRBJ1-6 and V is TRBV7-9; 10 bases map to TRBD1. V trimming: 1 base; J trimming: 7 bases; junction bases outside the gene matches: 1. The CDR3 runs to 15 residues. The germline CDR1 and CDR2 sequences are SEHNR and FQNEAQ (reference sequence). CDR3 nucleotides: TGTGCCAGCAGCTTAGTGGGACAGGGGAATTCACCCCTCCACTTT. Encoded protein: CASSLVGQGNSPLHF.

The chain recombines TRBV18 with TRBJ2-7; TRBD1 matches at 7 bases. With 5 bases clipped from V and 2 bases from J, the junction kept 6 bases outside the gene matches. Germline lookup yields CDR1 KGHSH and CDR2 LQKENI. The CDR3 sequence is 14 residues long. CDR3 sequence (DNA): TGTGCCAGCTCAAAACCGGGACAGACCTACGAGCAGTACTTC. Its translation is CASSKPGQTYEQYF. The full variable domain, with the rest looked up from reference TRBV18 and TRBJ2-7, is NAGVMQNPRHLVRRRGQEARLRCSPMKGHSHVYWYRQLPEEGLKFMVYLQKENIIDESGMPKERFSAEFPKEGPSILRIQQVVRGDSAAYFCASSKPGQTYEQYFGPGTRLTVT.

The chain is built from TRBV28 and TRBJ2-3; 8 bases agree with TRBD1. This CDR3 region has 15 residues. CDR1 and CDR2 (germline): MDHEN, SYDVKM. The V segment lost 5 bases and the J segment 2 bases; nucleotides outside the gene matches: 6. The DNA of the CDR3 is TGTGCCAGCAGTCAGGACAGGGAACTCACAGATACGCAGTATTTT. This sequence encodes CASSQDRELTDTQYF.

The gene calls are TRBV28 and TRBJ2-3; 10 bases match TRBD2. The CDR3 has 15 residues. The V gene end was trimmed by 5 bases and the J gene end by 3 bases; junction bases not matched to a gene: 5. Per the germline V gene, CDR1 is MDHEN and CDR2 is SYDVKM. CDR3 DNA sequence: TGTGCCAGCAGTCCTCTAGCGGGAGTAACAGATACGCAGTATTTT. Protein: CASSPLAGVTDTQYF.

The chain carries TRBV29-1 and TRBJ2-1; the match to TRBD2 covers 8 bases. J lost 9 bases, V lost 7 bases, and 17 bases had no gene match. This CDR3 is built from 15 residues. Germline CDR1 and CDR2: SQVTM and ANQGSEA. The CDR3 bases are TGCAGCGCCGGATCCCCAGCGGGAGTGACTGGTGAGCAGTTCTTC. As protein: CSAGSPAGVTGEQFF.

The rearrangement joins TRBV12-3 or TRBV12-4 to TRBJ1-2, with 7 bases lining up with TRBD1. CDR3 length: 12 residues. The V gene end was trimmed by 6 bases and the J gene end by 4 bases; junction bases not matched to a gene: 2. The CDR3 nucleotides are TGTGCCAGCAGCGGGACAGTCTATGGCTACACCTTC. Translated, it gives CASSGTVYGYTF.

This sequence joins TRBV2 and TRBJ2-7; D is possibly TRBD1 (5 bases). CDR1 is SNHLY, CDR2 FYNNEI, per germline. Trimming cost V 2 bases and J 3 bases, with 11 bases left between them. The length of the CDR3 is 14 residues. Here the CDR3 DNA reads TGTGCCAGCAGTGAAAGGCAGGGAAGCTACGAGCAGTACTTC. This codes for CASSERQGSYEQYF.

The chain recombines TRBV11-3 with TRBJ1-3; a weak D match, TRBD1 (6 bases). The CDR3 sequence is 12 residues long. From germline, CDR1 is SGHNT and CDR2 YENEEA. V lost 5 bases, J lost 8 bases, and 10 bases lay in between. The CDR3 DNA sequence: TGTGCCAGCAGCCCACCAGGGGACACCATATATTTT. Its protein is CASSPPGDTIYF.